Listed here are 8 T cell receptor beta chains from one sample, sequenced in a study of CD8 T cells in Susac syndrome. Random-hexamer reverse transcription was applied to about 0.5 to 1 ug RNA. A single record per CDR3 protein comes from TCRdb applying MiXCR to the immunoSEQ multiplex PCR reads. The sample yields more than 70,000 distinct CDR3 sequences, around 93% seen once. Sequenced material: CD8+ T cells from PBMCs. These receptors all come from a human donor in good health.

The rearrangement joins TRBV4-1 to TRBJ2-7, with unresolved D. The CDR3 consists of 13 residues. Trimming cost V 1 base and J 3 bases, with 7 bases left between them. CDR1 MGHRA and CDR2 YSYEKL come from the germline V gene. CDR3 protein: CASSQAEVYEQYF. CDR3 nucleotides: TGCGCCAGCAGCCAAGCCGAAGTCTACGAGCAGTACTTC.

This chain joins TRBV5-1 and TRBJ2-4, with D perhaps matching TRBD1 (6 bases). The CDR3 is 14 residues long. Trimming took 3 bases from V and 6 from J, leaving 13 bases between them. CDR1 and CDR2 from the germline V gene are SGHRS and YFSETQ. The CDR3 DNA follows: TGCGCCAGCAGCTCCCCTCAGGGGTCAAACATTCAGTACTTC. Its translation: CASSSPQGSNIQYF.

The chain recombines TRBV7-9 with TRBJ2-7; D not resolved. The V gene lost 4 bases and the J gene lost 0 bases, with 7 bases spanning the gap. CDR3 length: 13 residues. The germline V gene encodes CDR1 SEHNR and CDR2 FQNEAQ (reference sequence). The CDR3 sequence: CASSSRNSYEQYF. DNA for the CDR3: TGTGCCAGCAGCTCCCGGAACTCCTACGAGCAGTACTTC. The full variable domain, its missing parts supplied by reference TRBV7-9 and TRBJ2-7, is DTGVSQNPRHKITKRGQNVTFRCDPISEHNRLYWYRQTLGQGPEFLTYFQNEAQLEKSRLLSDRFSAERPKGSFSTLEIQRTEQGDSAMYLCASSSRNSYEQYFGPGTRLTVT.

The rearrangement joins TRBV30 to TRBJ2-1; 8 positions match TRBD2. V lost 3 bases, J lost 4 bases, and 8 bases stayed unmatched. The CDR3 spans 15 residues. Germline V gene sequence: CDR1 GTSNPN, CDR2 SVGIG (reference sequence). CDR3 nucleotides: TGTGCCTGGAGGGCAGCGGGGGCGATTTACAATGAGCAGTTCTTC. Its translation is CAWRAAGAIYNEQFF.

This clonotype was detected a few times. This chain links TRBV7-3 with TRBJ2-2, with TRBD2 identical over 10 bases. Germline CDR1 SGHTA, CDR2 FQGTGA. The CDR3 is made up of 16 amino acids. V shed 4 bases and J 4 bases; nucleotides not matched to a gene: 6. The CDR3 coding sequence is TGTGCCAGCAGCTACCTAGCGGGGGCCTCCACCGGGGAGCTGTTTTTT. This sequence encodes CASSYLAGASTGELFF.

V gene TRBV29-1 combines with J gene TRBJ1-2, with 8 bases identical to TRBD1. Germline CDR1 reads SQVTM; CDR2 reads ANQGSEA. CDR3 length equals 15 residues. V was pared by 5 bases and J by 5 bases, with 13 bases of the junction left unmatched. In DNA form, the CDR3 reads TGCAGCGTTCGAGGCCCTTCGACAGGGGATTATGGCTACACCTTC. As protein: CSVRGPSTGDYGYTF.

The chain is built from TRBV19 and TRBJ2-5; no clear D gene. Per germline, CDR1 LNHDA and CDR2 SQIVND (reference sequence). This CDR3 contains 13 residues. V was trimmed by 1 base and J by 2 bases, leaving 5 bases between them. CDR3 DNA sequence: TGTGCCAGTAGTATAGTTTCGCAAGAGACCCAGTACTTC. It encodes CASSIVSQETQYF.

The rearrangement joins TRBV29-1 to TRBJ1-2; 8 positions match TRBD1. Germline CDR1 reads SQVTM; CDR2 reads ANQGSEA. Trimming removed 6 bases from V and 5 bases from J; junction bases left unmatched: 5. The CDR3 is made up of 12 amino acids. The CDR3 sequence: CSVRQGPYGYTF. CDR3 nucleotide sequence: TGCAGCGTGAGACAGGGGCCTTATGGCTACACCTTC.